This entry lists 4 T cell receptor beta chains sequenced from one sample in a study of cytomegalovirus exposure and HLA in healthy donors. Both 60 Vbeta primers and 13 Jbeta primers went into the PCR. Data came from immunoSEQ multiplex PCR; TCRdb stores just in-frame clones and leaves some out. The sample has 100,000 to 150,000 clones; about 61% are singletons. Source material: PBMCs. Every receptor here comes from a middle-aged woman in good health and CMV-seronegative.

This chain joins TRBV5-4 and TRBJ1-5; D possibly corresponds to TRBD1 (5 bases). CDR3 length equals 16 residues. The germline V gene has CDR1 SGHNT and CDR2 YYREEE (reference sequence). The ends were cut back, 0 bases at V and 1 base at J, with 11 bases in the middle. As DNA, the CDR3 is TGTGCCAGCAGCTTGGGTGGGGGGGGGAGCAATCAGCCCCAGCATTTT. Protein: CASSLGGGGSNQPQHF.

There are a few counts of this clone. The CDR3 here is CASSPNREGQPQHF. For the CDR3, the DNA is TGTGCCAGCTCACCAAACAGGGAGGGTCAGCCCCAGCATTTT. The V gene is TRBV18, the J gene TRBJ1-5, with D tentatively TRBD1 (6 bases). Trimming removed 2 bases from V and 6 bases from J, with 11 bases in between. The CDR3 is made up of 14 amino acids. The germline V gene encodes CDR1 KGHSH and CDR2 LQKENI.

This clone was seen a few times. The rearrangement links TRBV5-6 to TRBJ1-5, with D possibly being TRBD1 (6 bases). Trimming removed 0 bases from V and 6 bases from J, with 13 bases in between. This CDR3 has 15 residues. Germline CDR1 reads SGHDT; CDR2 reads YYEEEE. The CDR3 region is CASSLGQGYSQPQHF. CDR3 nucleotide sequence: TGTGCCAGCAGCTTGGGGCAGGGGTACAGTCAGCCCCAGCATTTT. The whole variable domain, filled in from reference TRBV5-6 and TRBJ1-5, reads DAGVTQSPTHLIKTRGQQVTLRCSPKSGHDTVSWYQQALGQGPQFIFQYYEEEERQRGNFPDRFSGHQFPNYSSELNVNALLLGDSALYLCASSLGQGYSQPQHFGDGTRLSIL.

The V call is TRBV5-1, the J call TRBJ2-5; maybe TRBD2 (6 bases). Germline values: CDR1 SGHRS, CDR2 YFSETQ. V lost 4 bases, J lost 2 bases, and 12 bases lay in between. The CDR3 has 14 amino acids. The CDR3 sequence: CASSLTAGQETQYF. As DNA, the CDR3 is TGCGCCAGCAGCCTGACCGCGGGGCAAGAGACCCAGTACTTC. The whole variable domain, remainder taken from reference TRBV5-1 and TRBJ2-5, is KAGVTQTPRYLIKTRGQQVTLSCSPISGHRSVSWYQQTPGQGLQFLFEYFSETQRNKGNFPGRFSGRQFSNSRSEMNVSTLELGDSALYLCASSLTAGQETQYFGPGTRLLVL.